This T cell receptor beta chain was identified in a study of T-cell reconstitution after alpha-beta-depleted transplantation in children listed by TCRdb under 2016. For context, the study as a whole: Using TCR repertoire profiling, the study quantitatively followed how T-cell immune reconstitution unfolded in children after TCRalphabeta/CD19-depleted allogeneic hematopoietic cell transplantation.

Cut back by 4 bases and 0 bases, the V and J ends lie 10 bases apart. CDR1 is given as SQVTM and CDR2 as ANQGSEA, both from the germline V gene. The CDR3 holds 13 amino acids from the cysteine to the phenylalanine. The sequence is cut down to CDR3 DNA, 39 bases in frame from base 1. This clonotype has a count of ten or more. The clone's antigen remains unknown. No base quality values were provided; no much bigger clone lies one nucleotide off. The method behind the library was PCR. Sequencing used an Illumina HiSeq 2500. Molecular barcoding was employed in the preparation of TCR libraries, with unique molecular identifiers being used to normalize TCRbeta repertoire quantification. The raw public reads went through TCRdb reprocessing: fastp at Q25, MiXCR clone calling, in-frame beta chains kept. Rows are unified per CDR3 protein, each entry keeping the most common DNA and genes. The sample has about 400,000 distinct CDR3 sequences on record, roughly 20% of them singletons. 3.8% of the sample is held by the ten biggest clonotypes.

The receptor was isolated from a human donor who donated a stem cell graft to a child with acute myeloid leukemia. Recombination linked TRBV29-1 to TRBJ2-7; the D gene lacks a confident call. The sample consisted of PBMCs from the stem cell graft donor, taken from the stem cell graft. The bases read TGCAGCGTTGGGCTAGTCAGCTCCTACGAGCAGTACTTC. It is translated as CSVGLVSSYEQYF.